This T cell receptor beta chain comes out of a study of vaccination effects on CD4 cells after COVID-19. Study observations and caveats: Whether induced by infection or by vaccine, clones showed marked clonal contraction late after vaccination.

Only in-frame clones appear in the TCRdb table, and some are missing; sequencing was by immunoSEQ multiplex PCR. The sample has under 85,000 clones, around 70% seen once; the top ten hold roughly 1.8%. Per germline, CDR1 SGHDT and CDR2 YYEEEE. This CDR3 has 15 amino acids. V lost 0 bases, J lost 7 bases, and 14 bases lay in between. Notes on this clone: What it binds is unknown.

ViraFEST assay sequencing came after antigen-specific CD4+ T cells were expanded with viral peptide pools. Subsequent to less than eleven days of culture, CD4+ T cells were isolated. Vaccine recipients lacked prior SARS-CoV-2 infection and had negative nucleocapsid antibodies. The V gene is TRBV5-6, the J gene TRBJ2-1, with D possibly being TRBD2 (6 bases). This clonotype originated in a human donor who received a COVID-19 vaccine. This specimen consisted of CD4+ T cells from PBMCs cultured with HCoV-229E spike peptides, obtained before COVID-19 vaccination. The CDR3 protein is CASSLVGGENNEQFF. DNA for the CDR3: TGTGCCAGCAGCTTGGTGGGGGGTGAAAATAATGAGCAGTTCTTC.